These T cell receptor beta chains were read from a single sample in a study of regulatory T cells in long-lasting Graves disease. TCRdb analysed the multiplex PCR reads with MiXCR anew, one entry per CDR3 protein. The sample holds 500,000 to 800,000 distinct CDR3 sequences; around 30% are singletons and the top ten take around 40%. The source material was peripheral blood mononuclear cells (PBMCs), sampled when the disease was refractory, from a patient treated with antithyroid drugs. These receptor sequences come from a female donor with Graves disease. The CDR3 runs from the conserved cysteine through the conserved F or W. The D gene is left open where the match is weak. A row's size may be missing; if present it is once, few, many or a size class.

v_call	d_call	clone_size	j_call	cdr3_nt	cdr3_aa
TRBV20-1	-	few	TRBJ2-5	TGCAGTGCTCCCCCTGGGGGAGAGACCCAGTACTTC	CSAPPGGETQYF
TRBV6-5	-	few	TRBJ1-2	TGTGCCAGCAGTTCGGAGGTCTACTATGGCTACACCTTC	CASSSEVYYGYTF
TRBV10-3	-	-	TRBJ1-6	TGTGCCATCAGTGAGATGGGGGGTAATTCACCCCTCCACTTT	CAISEMGGNSPLHF
TRBV30	TRBD1	few	TRBJ1-1	TGTGCCTGGAGTGTACAGGGGGCCGTTGGGACTGAAGCTTTCTTT	CAWSVQGAVGTEAFF
TRBV5-1	-	-	TRBJ1-4	TGCGCCAGCAGCTTGGCCAGCGGGGGAGGATTGGCTAATGAAAAACTGTTTTTT	CASSLASGGGLANEKLFF
TRBV28	TRBD1	many	TRBJ1-5	TGTGCCAGCAGTTCTAGACAGGGCGGGCAGCCCCAGCATTTT	CASSSRQGGQPQHF
TRBV12-3/TRBV12-4	-	many	TRBJ2-5	TGTGCCAGCAGTTTGGACATTAACCGGGAGGAGACCCAGTACTTC	CASSLDINREETQYF
TRBV2	-	-	TRBJ2-4	TGTGCCAGCAGTGAACGGAGGGTAGCCAAAAACATTCAGTACTTC	CASSERRVAKNIQYF
TRBV6-2/TRBV6-3	-	-	TRBJ2-3	TGTGCCAGCAGGACGGGACTGAGCACAGATACGCAGTATTTT	CASRTGLSTDTQYF
TRBV6-2/TRBV6-3	TRBD1	-	TRBJ1-2	TGTGCCAGCAGCCTAACGGGACAGGGGGTTGGCTACACCTTC	CASSLTGQGVGYTF
TRBV10-3	TRBD2	-	TRBJ2-7	TGTGCCATCAGCGGACTAGCGGTTTCCTACGAGCAGTACTTC	CAISGLAVSYEQYF
TRBV7-9	-	-	TRBJ2-7	TGTGCCAGCAGCCCCCAGCCGGGGAGAGGGTCCGAGCAGTACTTC	CASSPQPGRGSEQYF
TRBV2	-	many	TRBJ1-2	TGTGCCAGCAGTGAAAGGATGGGAGGGAACTATGGCTACACCTTC	CASSERMGGNYGYTF
TRBV28	-	-	TRBJ1-5	TGTGCCAGCAGTTTATGGATTAGCCATCAGCCCCAGCATTTT	CASSLWISHQPQHF
TRBV5-1	-	-	TRBJ1-2	TGCGCCAGCAGCTTGGAGCGCGGGAGAGCTAACTATGGCTACACCTTC	CASSLERGRANYGYTF
TRBV19	-	-	TRBJ1-1	TGTGCCAGTAGTATGGGGATTAGGACGGGAGCTTTCTTT	CASSMGIRTGAFF
TRBV6-1	TRBD1	few	TRBJ2-7	TGTGCCAGCAACGAGGACAGGGTAGGCTACGAGCAGTACTTC	CASNEDRVGYEQYF
TRBV7-3	TRBD1	-	TRBJ1-1	TGTGCCAGCAGCTTAGGCGCCGGGACAGGGGTCGGCACTGAAGCTTTCTTT	CASSLGAGTGVGTEAFF